This T cell receptor beta chain appears in the sequencing data of a study of blood T cell repertoires in COVID-19. Looking at the study overall: Samples taken during acute and convalescent COVID-19 were collected in the United States, Italy and Spain. Nucleic acid was either cDNA or gDNA, and it came from T cells, B-cell-depleted T cells, or PBMCs.

Source study methods: Reference gene primers were amplified, and this amplification served to estimate nucleated cell counts. Assay: immunoSEQ multiplex PCR; the TCRdb copy retains only in-frame clones and omits some. V and J calls and clone size are those listed in that table; D and trimming were worked out from the DNA. This table holds around 120,000 clones, roughly 90% found once. There are a few counts of this clone. Sequenced sample: peripheral blood. The sequence derives from a man over 45 with active COVID-19.

This chain's CDR3 is CASAGTLSSGNTIYF. The CDR3, as DNA: TGTGCCAGCGCGGGCACCCTCAGCTCTGGAAACACCATATATTTT. The rearrangement uses TRBV2 and TRBJ1-3; D remains ambiguous. Trimming pared 8 bases from V and 0 bases from J, leaving 14 bases between. The CDR3 consists of 15 residues. Looked up from germline, CDR1 is SNHLY and CDR2 is FYNNEI.